The entry that follows covers one TCR beta chain sequence. What it recognizes is unknown. This sample is part of a study of T cells after yellow fever vaccination. The study, taken as a whole, reports: Contamination of FACS-sorted repertoires by abundant clonotypes from the bulk population could occur.

The V and J ends lost 3 bases and 1 base respectively, with 19 bases between them. CDR3 length: 17 amino acids. Per the germline V gene, CDR1 is DFQATT and CDR2 is SNEGSKA (reference sequence). A universal primer site and UMIs were added as TCR cDNA was made by 5'RACE template switching. TCRdb re-called the 5' RACE reads through MiXCR, storing one row per CDR3 protein. The profile shows hundreds of thousands of distinct CDR3 sequences, around 13% of them singletons. This TCR came from a man aged 18-30 years who received the YFV17D yellow fever vaccine. This material consisted of CD4+ T cells sorted from PBMCs, taken 15 days after the yellow fever booster vaccination. V and J are TRBV20-1 and TRBJ2-1; tentatively, D is TRBD1 or TRBD2 (5 bases each). CDR3 region: CSARKPRDPRSYNEQFF. The CDR3 DNA reads TGCAGTGCTAGGAAACCTCGGGACCCCAGATCCTACAATGAGCAGTTCTTC.